This record looks at one T cell receptor beta chain sequence and its context. Generated by immunoSEQ multiplex PCR, the TCRdb table keeps only in-frame clones and is missing some. This sample has fewer than 200,000 clones, with roughly 80% found just once. This record belongs to a study of blood T cell repertoires in COVID-19. The CDR3 length is 15 residues. With 2 bases removed from V and 2 bases from J, the gap between germline ends came to 10 bases. Germline V gives CDR1 MGHDK, CDR2 SYGVNS. The sample was peripheral blood. The chain employs TRBV25-1 and TRBJ2-1; weak D call: TRBD1 (6 bases). This clonotype originated in a man aged 60-69 years with acute or convalescent COVID-19. In DNA form, the CDR3 reads TGTGCCAGCAGTGAAGACAGGCGGCCCTACAATGAGCAGTTCTTC. Amino acid sequence: CASSEDRRPYNEQFF.